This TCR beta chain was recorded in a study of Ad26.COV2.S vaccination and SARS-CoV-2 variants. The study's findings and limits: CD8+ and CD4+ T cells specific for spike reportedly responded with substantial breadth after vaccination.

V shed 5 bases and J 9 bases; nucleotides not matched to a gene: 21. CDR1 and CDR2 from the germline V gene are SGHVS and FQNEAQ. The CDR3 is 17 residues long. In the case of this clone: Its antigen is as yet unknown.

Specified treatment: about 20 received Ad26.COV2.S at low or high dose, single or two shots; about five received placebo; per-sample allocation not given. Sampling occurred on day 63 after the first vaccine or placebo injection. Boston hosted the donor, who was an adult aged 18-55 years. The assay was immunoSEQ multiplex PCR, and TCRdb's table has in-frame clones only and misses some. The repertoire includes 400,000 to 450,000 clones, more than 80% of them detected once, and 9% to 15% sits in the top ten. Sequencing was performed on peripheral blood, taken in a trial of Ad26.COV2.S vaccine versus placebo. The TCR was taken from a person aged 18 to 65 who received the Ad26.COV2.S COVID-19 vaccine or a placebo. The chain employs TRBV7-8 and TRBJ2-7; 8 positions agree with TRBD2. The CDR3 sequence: CASSPQGLAGKIWGQYF. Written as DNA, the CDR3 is TGTGCCAGCAGCCCCCAGGGATTAGCGGGAAAAATTTGGGGGCAGTACTTC.